Below are 7 T cell receptor beta chains sequenced from a single sample in a study of OX40 agonist ivuxolimab in advanced cancers. The table came from immunoSEQ multiplex PCR; TCRdb's copy has only in-frame clones and leaves some out. The repertoire holds 50,000 or so clones, about 89% seen once, with about 28% in the top ten. Material: CD4+ or CD8+ T cells sorted from blood, obtained in a trial of the OX40 agonist ivuxolimab. The receptors were gathered from an adult with an advanced solid tumor such as melanoma, head and neck, liver or kidney cancer.

The chain is built from TRBV13 and TRBJ2-5; the D is unclear. CDR3 size: 15 residues. Trimming shortened V by 3 bases and J by 2 bases, and 13 bases separated the two germline ends. The germline V gene encodes CDR1 PRHDT and CDR2 FYEKMQ (reference sequence). In DNA form, the CDR3 reads TGTGCCAGCAGCTTCGCGACATCTAAACAAGAGACCCAGTACTTC. It yields the protein CASSFATSKQETQYF.

The J gene is TRBJ2-5, the V gene TRBV28; TRBD2 matches 8 bases. Germline values: CDR1 MDHEN, CDR2 SYDVKM. V dropped 6 bases and J dropped 1; count of bases not matched to a gene: 4. The CDR3 spans 14 residues. The CDR3 here is CASSDGLAQETQYF. In DNA form, the CDR3 reads TGTGCCAGCAGCGACGGACTAGCCCAAGAGACCCAGTACTTC.

The chain carries TRBV4-2 and TRBJ2-7, with 7 bases that match TRBD1. The CDR3 loop spans 15 amino acids. The junction had 9 bases not matched to a gene; V was cut back by 3 bases and J by 4 bases. Germline CDR1 LGHNA, CDR2 YNFKEQ. Written as DNA, the CDR3 is TGTGCCAGCAGCCAGGCCGGGACAGAGGTTTACGAGCAGTACTTC. Amino acid sequence: CASSQAGTEVYEQYF.

This chain joins TRBV28 and TRBJ2-7; 11 positions match TRBD1. CDR1 is MDHEN, CDR2 SYDVKM, per germline. This CDR3 comprises 15 residues. The V segment lost 7 bases and the J segment 4 bases; nucleotides outside the gene matches: 9. The CDR3 spells CASTLGGTGGYEQYF. The CDR3 bases are TGTGCCAGCACCCTAGGGGGGACAGGGGGGTACGAGCAGTACTTC.

The chain couples TRBV6-5 to TRBJ1-1; 9 bases line up with TRBD1. With V trimmed by 6 bases and J by 1 base, 6 bases remained unmatched. CDR3 size: 15 residues. The germline V gene has CDR1 MNHEY and CDR2 SVGAGI. CDR3 residues: CASSEGQGKNTEAFF. The CDR3 DNA reads TGTGCCAGCAGCGAGGGACAGGGAAAGAACACTGAAGCTTTCTTT.

V usage is TRBV5-6 and J usage is TRBJ2-7; D remains ambiguous. Germline assignment: CDR1 SGHDT and CDR2 YYEEEE. The CDR3 spans 13 residues. The V end lost 5 bases, the J end lost 0 bases, and 9 bases lay between the germline ends. The CDR3 protein is CASRLTASYEQYF. CDR3 nucleotides: TGTGCCAGCAGGTTGACTGCCTCCTACGAGCAGTACTTC.

V is TRBV27 and J is TRBJ2-1; weak D call: TRBD2 (7 bases). The CDR3 covers 15 residues. Germline V gene lookup returns CDR1 MNHEY and CDR2 SMNVEV (reference sequence). V lost 5 bases and J lost 7, with 18 bases in between. CDR3 region: CASSPQGGGWNEQFF. The CDR3 DNA sequence: TGTGCCAGCAGTCCACAAGGGGGGGGATGGAATGAGCAGTTCTTC.